This T cell receptor (beta chain) is drawn from a study of patients and donors after allogeneic stem cell transplantation (dated by TCRdb to the early 2020s). About this clonotype itself: The clone's antigen remains unknown. There are no base qualities to consult, and no much larger clone falls within one base.

The protocol used for the library was RT-PCR. The instrument given in TCRdb is NextSeq 550. TCRdb ran its own pipeline on the public reads, namely fastp trimming at Q25 and MiXCR clone calling, and kept in-frame beta chains. Identical CDR3 proteins give one entry, which carries the most common genes and DNA. The sample records 150,000 or so distinct CDR3 sequences, nearly 25% of which are singletons. 20% to 30% of the sample goes to the ten largest clones. V ends up 10 bases short and J 5 bases short, with an unmatched junction base count of 2. CDR1 and CDR2 were assigned from the germline V gene as SNHLY and FYNNEI. The CDR3 starts with the cysteine, ends with the phenylalanine, and has 12 residues. Only CDR3 DNA is held: 36 bases, read in frame from base 1.

The TCR was taken from a human donor who was either an allogeneic HSCT recipient or a stem cell or donor lymphocyte infusion donor (not recorded which). It is not recorded whose cells these are; they may come from a transplant donor. Sequencing was performed on blood, either unsorted or a sorted T cell fraction (not recorded which). The chain employs TRBV2 and TRBJ2-2, with 9 bases aligning to TRBD1. DNA sequence: TGTGCCACACAGGGGGCAACCGGGGAGCTGTTTTTT. It encodes CATQGATGELFF.